This entry features one T cell receptor (beta chain) sequence. What it binds is not known. 5'RACE with constant-segment primers yielded barcoded, UMI-tagged TCR alpha and TCR beta cDNA libraries. TCRdb recomputed calls from the 5' RACE reads with MiXCR, one row per CDR3 protein. The repertoire holds about 500,000 distinct CDR3 sequences, with around 20% as singletons. This sample is part of a study of T-cell memory formation after mild COVID-19. General study findings and limits: Researchers report contracting CD4+ clones mostly in CM and EM, with CD8+ clones in EMRA. Prior to infection, memory already included some responding clones, suggesting cross-reactive memory joined.

V lost 1 base, J lost 3 bases, and 12 bases lay in between. The CDR3 has 15 residues. Germline-derived CDR1 and CDR2 are PRHDT and FYEKMQ (reference sequence). The chain couples TRBV13 to TRBJ1-1; D might be TRBD1 (5 bases). The TCR was taken from an adult woman who had mild COVID-19 (a few samples of this study predate the infection). Cell type and time point are not known. Sequenced input: PBMCs or a T cell subset sorted from them (not recorded which). The CDR3 is CASSLARQGDTEAFF. CDR3 nucleotide sequence: TGTGCCAGCAGCTTAGCGAGGCAGGGTGACACTGAAGCTTTCTTT.